A single sample gave rise to the 15 T cell receptor beta chains below, sequenced in a study of CD8 T cells in Susac syndrome. RNA totalling roughly 0.45 to 1 ug underwent reverse transcription with random hexamers. Each CDR3 protein gets one entry after TCRdb re-called the immunoSEQ multiplex PCR reads with MiXCR. Found here are about 150,000 distinct CDR3 sequences, roughly 95% of them singletons; the top ten hold around 0.13%. Material for sequencing was CD4+ T cells from PBMCs. The source is a human donor with Susac syndrome.

This chain's CDR3 is CSVVGLATGPQETQYF. CDR3 bases: TGCAGCGTTGTTGGTCTCGCTACAGGTCCTCAAGAGACCCAGTACTTC. V and J are TRBV29-1 and TRBJ2-5; possible D gene TRBD1, 5 bases. The CDR3 loop spans 16 amino acids. V lost 4 bases and J lost 2, with 20 bases in between. Looked up from germline, CDR1 is SQVTM and CDR2 is ANQGSEA.

The J gene is TRBJ2-3, the V gene TRBV30; 10 bases line up with TRBD2. This CDR3 is built from 12 residues. Germline CDR1 GTSNPN, CDR2 SVGIG (reference sequence). J was trimmed by 12 bases and V by 0 bases; bases with no gene match: 3. The CDR3 DNA is TGTGCCTGGAGTGTCCTAGCGGGAGTACAGTATTTT. As protein: CAWSVLAGVQYF.

The gene calls are TRBV6-1 and TRBJ1-5, with D perhaps matching TRBD1 (6 bases). Trimming removed 1 base from V and 4 bases from J, with 17 bases in between. The CDR3 spans 17 residues. From germline, CDR1 is MNHNS and CDR2 SASEGT. The CDR3 sequence: CASSEDGGGRWNQPQHF. The CDR3 bases are TGTGCCAGCAGTGAAGATGGGGGCGGCCGATGGAATCAGCCCCAGCATTTT.

The chain employs TRBV20-1 and TRBJ1-4, with 8 bases identical to TRBD1. The ends lost 2 bases at V and 7 bases at J; junction bases unmatched: 3. Germline V CDR1 and CDR2: DFQATT, SNEGSKA (reference sequence). The CDR3 length is 13 residues. In DNA form, the CDR3 reads TGCAGTGCTAGACGGCAGGGGGCTGAAAAACTGTTTTTT. This gives the protein CSARRQGAEKLFF.

V is TRBV20-1 and J is TRBJ2-5; possible D gene TRBD1, 6 bases. Germline assignment: CDR1 DFQATT and CDR2 SNEGSKA (reference sequence). V was pared by 5 bases and J by 4 bases, with 20 bases between. The CDR3 is 15 amino acids. The CDR3 protein is CSAPRGSFSIETQYF. The CDR3, as DNA: TGCAGTGCTCCCAGGGGTAGCTTCTCGATAGAGACCCAGTACTTC.

The V and J genes are TRBV30 and TRBJ2-3, with D unresolved. This CDR3 has 14 amino acids. Deletions cut 0 bases from V and 1 base from J, with 8 bases between. Germline loops: CDR1 GTSNPN, CDR2 SVGIG (reference sequence). The CDR3 DNA is TGTGCCTGGAGTGTACGAAGGGGCACAGATACGCAGTATTTT. This encodes CAWSVRRGTDTQYF.

The chain combines TRBV4-3 with TRBJ1-2; D is possibly TRBD1 (5 bases). The CDR3 has 13 residues. V lost 4 bases and J lost 2, with 8 bases in between. Germline V CDR1 and CDR2: LGHNA, YSLEER. The CDR3 reads CASSLGTNYGYTF. CDR3 coding DNA: TGCGCCAGCAGCCTCGGGACCAACTATGGCTACACCTTC.

V gene TRBV20-1 combines with J gene TRBJ1-5, with a possible D match to TRBD1 (5 bases). V lost 2 bases and J 1 base, leaving 12 bases between the germline ends. Germline assignment: CDR1 DFQATT and CDR2 SNEGSKA (reference sequence). This CDR3 is 15 amino acids long. CDR3 protein: CSARPGPRSNQPQHF. For the CDR3, the DNA is TGCAGTGCTAGACCGGGGCCGAGGAGCAATCAGCCCCAGCATTTT.

Written as DNA, the CDR3 is TGTGCCAGCAGCTTAGGCCATAACGGCGCTGAAGCTTTCTTT. This sequence encodes CASSLGHNGAEAFF. The rearrangement uses TRBV7-3 and TRBJ1-1; unclear D gene. The CDR3 runs 14 residues. The germline V and J ends were trimmed by 2 bases and 6 bases, with 13 bases remaining between them. The germline V gene encodes CDR1 SGHTA and CDR2 FQGTGA.

V is TRBV20-1 and J is TRBJ2-7, with a possible D match to TRBD1 (6 bases). Germline loops: CDR1 DFQATT, CDR2 SNEGSKA (reference sequence). This CDR3 comprises 12 residues. With 7 bases removed from V and 7 bases from J, the gap between germline ends came to 17 bases. CDR3 sequence: CSGVGGHGEQYV. CDR3 bases: TGCAGTGGAGTAGGGGGTCATGGGGAGCAGTACGTC.

This sequence joins TRBV4-2 and TRBJ2-1, with 8 bases identical to TRBD1. CDR1 and CDR2 from the germline V gene are LGHNA and YNFKEQ. Unmatched junction bases numbered 10, after V lost 0 bases and J lost 9 bases. This CDR3 contains 16 residues. The DNA of the CDR3 is TGTGCCAGCAGCCAAGACGGCAGGGGGCTGGGTAGTGAGCAGTTCTTC. Protein product: CASSQDGRGLGSEQFF.

The gene calls are TRBV24-1 and TRBJ1-1; 8 bases fit TRBD1. Trimming took 4 bases from V and 10 from J; bases not matched to a gene: 4. Germline V CDR1 and CDR2: KGHDR, SFDVKD. The CDR3 is 12 amino acids. The CDR3: CATSERTGIAFF. CDR3 DNA: TGTGCCACCAGTGAACGGACAGGGATAGCTTTCTTT.

The V call is TRBV4-1, the J call TRBJ1-1, with 8 bases lining up with TRBD1. After removal of 2 bases from V and 5 bases from J, the junction contained 7 bases not matched to a gene. The CDR3 is 15 amino acids. Germline CDR1 and CDR2: MGHRA and YSYEKL. The chain's CDR3 is CASSQPGTGFTEAFF. CDR3 sequence (DNA): TGCGCCAGCAGCCAACCCGGGACAGGTTTTACTGAAGCTTTCTTT.

The rearrangement uses TRBV28 and TRBJ1-5; 7 bases map to TRBD1. Germline-derived CDR1 and CDR2 are MDHEN and SYDVKM. V shed 8 bases and J 3 bases; nucleotides not matched to a gene: 7. The CDR3 consists of 14 residues. The CDR3 region has the DNA TGTGCCAGCCAGGGGGTGGGGCACAATCAGCCCCAGCATTTT. This codes for CASQGVGHNQPQHF.

CDR3 nucleotide sequence: TGTGCCAGCAGTGAATCGGAAAGAGTCCTGACTTTC. This gives the protein CASSESERVLTF. V gene TRBV25-1 combines with J gene TRBJ2-6; D is undetermined. The CDR3 spans 12 residues. Germline V CDR1 and CDR2: MGHDK, SYGVNS. V lost 1 base and J lost 13, with 8 bases in between.